The sequence of this T cell receptor beta chain was determined in a study of tumor and adjacent non-tumor tissue in lung cancer. Study-level information: There were about 12 adenocarcinoma, 2 squamous cell carcinoma and 1 small cell lung cancer cases. The study, taken as a whole, reports: Tumor repertoires had a smaller top 100 clone share than normal lung.

TCRbeta libraries were built with three rounds of nested PCR, modified from ARM-PCR. From the multiplex PCR reads, TCRdb called clonotypes with MiXCR, one entry per CDR3 protein. The sample yields tens of thousands of distinct CDR3 sequences, roughly two thirds seen once. Remarks on this clonotype: Its cognate antigen is unknown. A junction end diverges from the germline sequence, so it may reflect a read error.

This sample's RNA came from whole unsorted tissue. The normal lung tissue was taken more than 3 cm from the tumor edge. The CDR3 is 15 residues long. In germline, CDR1 is SGHVS, CDR2 FQNEAQ. The V gene is TRBV7-8, the J gene TRBJ1-3; tentative D call: TRBD1 (5 bases). The receptor was derived from a middle-aged woman with non-small cell lung cancer. Sequenced input: distant non-tumor lung tissue. This CDR3 is CANSLIRGSGNTIYF. The CDR3 nucleotides read TGTGCCAACAGCTTAATACGGGGCTCGGGAAACACCATATATTTT.